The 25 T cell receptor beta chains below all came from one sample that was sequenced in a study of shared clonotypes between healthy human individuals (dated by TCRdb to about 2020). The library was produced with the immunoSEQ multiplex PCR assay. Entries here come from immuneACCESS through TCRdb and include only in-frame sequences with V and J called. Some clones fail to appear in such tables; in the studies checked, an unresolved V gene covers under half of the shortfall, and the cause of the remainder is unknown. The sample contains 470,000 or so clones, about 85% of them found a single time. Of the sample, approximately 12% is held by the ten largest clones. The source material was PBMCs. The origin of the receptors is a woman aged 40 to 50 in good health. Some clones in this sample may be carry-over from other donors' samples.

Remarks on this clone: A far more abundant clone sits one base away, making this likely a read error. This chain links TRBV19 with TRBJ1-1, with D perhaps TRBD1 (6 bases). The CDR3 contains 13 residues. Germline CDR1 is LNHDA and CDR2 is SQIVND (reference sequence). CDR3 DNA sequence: TGTGTCACTACCCCCTTGGTGGGGGCGTTGGCTTTCTTT. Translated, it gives CVTTPLVGALAFF.

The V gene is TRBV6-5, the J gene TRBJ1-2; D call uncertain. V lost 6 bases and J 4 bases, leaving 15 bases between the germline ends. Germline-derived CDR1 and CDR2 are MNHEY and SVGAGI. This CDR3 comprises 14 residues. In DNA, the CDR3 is TGTGCCAGCAGCCTCGACATGGCCAGCTATGGCTACACCTTC. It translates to CASSLDMASYGYTF.

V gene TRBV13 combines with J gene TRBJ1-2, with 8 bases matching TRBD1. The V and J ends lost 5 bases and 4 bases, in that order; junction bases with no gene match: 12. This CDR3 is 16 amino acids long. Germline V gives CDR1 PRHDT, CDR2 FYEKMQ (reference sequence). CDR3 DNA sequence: TGTGCCAGCAGCGGGCCCGGGACAGGATTTAGCTATGGCTACACCTTC. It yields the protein CASSGPGTGFSYGYTF.

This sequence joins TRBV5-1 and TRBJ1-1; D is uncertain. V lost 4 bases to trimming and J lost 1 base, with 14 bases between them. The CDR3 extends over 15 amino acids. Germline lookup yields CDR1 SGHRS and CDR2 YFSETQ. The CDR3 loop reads CASSVSGPPNTEAFF. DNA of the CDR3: TGCGCCAGCAGCGTATCCGGACCGCCGAACACTGAAGCTTTCTTT.

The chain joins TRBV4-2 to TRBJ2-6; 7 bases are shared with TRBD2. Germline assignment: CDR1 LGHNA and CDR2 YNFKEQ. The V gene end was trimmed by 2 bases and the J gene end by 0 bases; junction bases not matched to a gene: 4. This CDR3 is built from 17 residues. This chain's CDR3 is CASSQNAGVSGANVLTF. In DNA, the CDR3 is TGTGCCAGCAGCCAAAACGCGGGGGTCTCTGGGGCCAACGTCCTGACTTTC.

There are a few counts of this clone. Written as DNA, the CDR3 is TGTGCCAGCAGCATTGGACTAGCGGGAGCCGAGACCCAGTACTTC. As protein: CASSIGLAGAETQYF. This rearrangement joins TRBV7-9 to TRBJ2-5; 13 nucleotides match TRBD2. The CDR3 consists of 15 residues. Germline V CDR1 and CDR2: SEHNR, FQNEAQ (reference sequence). The V and J ends lost 5 bases and 5 bases, in that order; junction bases with no gene match: 5. Full variable domain (outside the CDR3, taken from reference TRBV7-9 and TRBJ2-5): DTGVSQNPRHKITKRGQNVTFRCDPISEHNRLYWYRQTLGQGPEFLTYFQNEAQLEKSRLLSDRFSAERPKGSFSTLEIQRTEQGDSAMYLCASSIGLAGAETQYFGPGTRLLVL.

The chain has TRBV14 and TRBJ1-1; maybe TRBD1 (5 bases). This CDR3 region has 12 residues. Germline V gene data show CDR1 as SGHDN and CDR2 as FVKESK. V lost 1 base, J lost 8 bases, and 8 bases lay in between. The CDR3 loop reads CASSQVWGEAFF. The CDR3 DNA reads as TGTGCCAGCAGCCAAGTGTGGGGCGAAGCTTTCTTT.

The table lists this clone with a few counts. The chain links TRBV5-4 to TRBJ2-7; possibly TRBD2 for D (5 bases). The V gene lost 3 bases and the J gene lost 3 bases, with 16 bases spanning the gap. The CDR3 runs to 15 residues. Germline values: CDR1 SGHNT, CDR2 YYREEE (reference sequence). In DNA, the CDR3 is TGTGCCAGCAGCTCCGGAGCCCAGGAGGTCTACGAGCAGTACTTC. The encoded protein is CASSSGAQEVYEQYF.

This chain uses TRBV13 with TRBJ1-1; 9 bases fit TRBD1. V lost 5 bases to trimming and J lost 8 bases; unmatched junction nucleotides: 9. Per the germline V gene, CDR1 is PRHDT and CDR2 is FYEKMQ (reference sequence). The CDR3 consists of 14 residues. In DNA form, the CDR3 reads TGTGCCAGCAGCCCAACCGGGACAGGGAGAGAAGCTTTCTTT. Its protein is CASSPTGTGREAFF.

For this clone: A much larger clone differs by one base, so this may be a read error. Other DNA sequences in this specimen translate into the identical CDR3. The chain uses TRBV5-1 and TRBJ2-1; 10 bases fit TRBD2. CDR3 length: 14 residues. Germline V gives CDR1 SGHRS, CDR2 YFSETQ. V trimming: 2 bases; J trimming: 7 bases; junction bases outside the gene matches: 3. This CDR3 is CASSFLAGDNEQFF. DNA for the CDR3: TGCGCCAGCAGCTTTCTAGCGGGAGATAATGAGCAGTTCTTC. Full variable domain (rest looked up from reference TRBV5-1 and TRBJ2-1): KAGVTQTPRYLIKTRGQQVTLSCSPISGHRSVSWYQQTPGQGLQFLFEYFSETQRNKGNFPGRFSGRQFSNSRSEMNVSTLELGDSALYLCASSFLAGDNEQFFGPGTRLTVL.

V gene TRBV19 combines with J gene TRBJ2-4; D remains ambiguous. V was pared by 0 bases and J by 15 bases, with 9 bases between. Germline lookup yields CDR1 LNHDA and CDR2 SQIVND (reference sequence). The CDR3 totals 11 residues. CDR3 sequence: CASSIEAGLYF. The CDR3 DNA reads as TGTGCCAGTAGTATAGAAGCAGGATTGTACTTC. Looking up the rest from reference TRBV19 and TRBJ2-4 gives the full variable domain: DGGITQSPKYLFRKEGQNVTLSCEQNLNHDAMYWYRQDPGQGLRLIYYSQIVNDFQKGDIAEGYSVSREKKESFPLTVTSAQKNPTAFYLCASSIEAGLYFGAGTRLSVL.

The CDR3: CASSAGVDRGRTEAFF. DNA for the CDR3: TGCGCCAGCAGCGCGGGGGTAGACAGGGGAAGAACTGAAGCTTTCTTT. V usage is TRBV5-1 and J usage is TRBJ1-1, with 8 nucleotides matching TRBD1. Losses at the gene ends were 4 bases for V and 5 bases for J; bases not matched to a gene: 13. This CDR3 is built from 16 residues. CDR1 is SGHRS, CDR2 YFSETQ, per germline.

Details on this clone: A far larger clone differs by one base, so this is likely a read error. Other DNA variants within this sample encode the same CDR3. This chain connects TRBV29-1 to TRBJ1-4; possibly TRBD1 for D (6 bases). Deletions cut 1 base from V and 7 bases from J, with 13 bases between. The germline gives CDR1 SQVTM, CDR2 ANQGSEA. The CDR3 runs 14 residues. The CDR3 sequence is CSVEAVGGVEKLFF. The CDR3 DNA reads TGCAGCGTTGAAGCTGTGGGGGGCGTTGAAAAACTGTTTTTT.

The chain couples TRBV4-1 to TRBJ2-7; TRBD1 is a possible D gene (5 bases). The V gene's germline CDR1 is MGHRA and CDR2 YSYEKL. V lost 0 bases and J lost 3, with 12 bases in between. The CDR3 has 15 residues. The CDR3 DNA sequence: TGCGCCAGCAGCCAAGATGGGGCATCGTACTACGAGCAGTACTTC. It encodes CASSQDGASYYEQYF.

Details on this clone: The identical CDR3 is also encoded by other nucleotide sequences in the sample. Written as DNA, the CDR3 is TGTGCCTGGAGTGTAATCGGCAACCTTGGGACCCAGTACTTC. It codes for CAWSVIGNLGTQYF. The chain is built from TRBV30 and TRBJ2-7; D call uncertain. The J call could be wrong; TRBJ2-5 is a better fit for the DNA end. The germline V gene encodes CDR1 GTSNPN and CDR2 SVGIG (reference sequence). This CDR3 is built from 14 residues.

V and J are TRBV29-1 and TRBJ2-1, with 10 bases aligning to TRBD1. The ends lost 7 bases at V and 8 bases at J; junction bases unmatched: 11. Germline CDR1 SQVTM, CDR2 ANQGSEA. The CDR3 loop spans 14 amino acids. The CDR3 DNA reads TGCAGCGCAGCCGGGACAGGGGATTGGGATGAGCAGTTCTTC. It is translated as CSAAGTGDWDEQFF.

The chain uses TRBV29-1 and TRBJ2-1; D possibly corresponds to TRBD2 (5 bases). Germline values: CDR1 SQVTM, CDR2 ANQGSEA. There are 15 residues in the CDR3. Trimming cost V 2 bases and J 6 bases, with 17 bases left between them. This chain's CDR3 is CSVELSGWLINEQFF. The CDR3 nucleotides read TGCAGCGTTGAACTATCGGGGTGGCTGATCAATGAGCAGTTCTTC.

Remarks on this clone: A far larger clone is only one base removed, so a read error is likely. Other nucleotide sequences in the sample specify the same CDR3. CDR3 sequence (DNA): TGCGCCAGCAGCCAAGTCGCGGGGGGGCCCTACGAGCAGTACTTC. Its protein product is CASSQVAGGPYEQYF. The chain joins TRBV4-3 to TRBJ2-7; 9 nucleotides line up with TRBD2. CDR1 LGHNA and CDR2 YSLEER come from the germline V gene. There are 15 residues in the CDR3. Trimming removed 1 base from V and 2 bases from J; junction bases left unmatched: 3.

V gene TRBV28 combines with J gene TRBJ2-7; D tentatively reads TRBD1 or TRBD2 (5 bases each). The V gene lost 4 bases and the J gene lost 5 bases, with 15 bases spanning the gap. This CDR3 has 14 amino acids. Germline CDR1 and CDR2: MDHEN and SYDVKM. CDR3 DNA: TGTGCCAGCAGTTCACCCGGGACGCCCCACGAGCAGTACTTC. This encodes CASSSPGTPHEQYF.

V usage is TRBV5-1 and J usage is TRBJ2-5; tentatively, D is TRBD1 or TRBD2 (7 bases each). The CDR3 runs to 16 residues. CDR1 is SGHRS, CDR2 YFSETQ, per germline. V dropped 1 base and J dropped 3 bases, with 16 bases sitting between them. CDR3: CASSLSGTVEEETQYF. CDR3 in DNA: TGCGCCAGCAGCTTGAGCGGGACAGTCGAAGAAGAGACCCAGTACTTC.

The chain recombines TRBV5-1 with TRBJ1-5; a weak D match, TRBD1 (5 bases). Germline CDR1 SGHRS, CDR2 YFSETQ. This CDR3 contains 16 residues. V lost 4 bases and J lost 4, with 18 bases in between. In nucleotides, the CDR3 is TGCGCCAGCAGCCCGGATGGGGAAGGGGCAAATCAGCCCCAGCATTTT. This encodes CASSPDGEGANQPQHF.

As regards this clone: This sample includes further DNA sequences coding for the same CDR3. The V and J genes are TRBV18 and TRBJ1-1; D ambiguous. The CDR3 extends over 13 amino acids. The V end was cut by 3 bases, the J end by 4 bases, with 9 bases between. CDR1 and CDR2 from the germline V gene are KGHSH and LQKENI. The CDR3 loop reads CASSPGSSTEAFF. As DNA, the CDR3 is TGTGCCAGCTCACCTGGGTCCAGCACTGAAGCTTTCTTT.

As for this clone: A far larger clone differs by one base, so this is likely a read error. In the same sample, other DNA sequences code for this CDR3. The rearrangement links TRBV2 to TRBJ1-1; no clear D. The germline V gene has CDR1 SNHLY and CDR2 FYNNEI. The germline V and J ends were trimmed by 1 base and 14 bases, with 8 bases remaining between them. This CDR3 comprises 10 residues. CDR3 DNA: TGTGCCAGCAGTGAAGTCGAATCCTTCTTT. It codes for CASSEVESFF. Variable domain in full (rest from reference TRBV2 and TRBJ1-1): EPEVTQTPSHQVTQMGQEVILRCVPISNHLYFYWYRQILGQKVEFLVSFYNNEISEKSEIFDDQFSVERPDGSNFTLKIRSTKLEDSAMYFCASSEVESFFGQGTRLTVV.

CDR3 sequence (DNA): TGTGCCATCAGCCATTCAAGGGAGGACACCGGGGAGCTGTTTTTT. It specifies CAISHSREDTGELFF. The V and J genes are TRBV10-3 and TRBJ2-2, with a tentative D call TRBD2 (6 bases). The CDR3 runs to 15 residues. Germline CDR1 is ENHRY and CDR2 is SYGVKD. Trimming stripped 6 bases from V and 3 bases from J, with 14 bases between.

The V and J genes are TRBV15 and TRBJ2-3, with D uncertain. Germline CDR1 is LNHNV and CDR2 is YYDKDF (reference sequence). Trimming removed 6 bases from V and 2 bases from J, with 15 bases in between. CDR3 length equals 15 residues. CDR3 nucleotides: TGTGCCACCAGGGAAGGGCCGGACGTCACAGATACGCAGTATTTT. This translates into CATREGPDVTDTQYF. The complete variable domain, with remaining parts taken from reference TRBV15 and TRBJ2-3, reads DAMVIQNPRYQVTQFGKPVTLSCSQTLNHNVMYWYQQKSSQAPKLLFHYYDKDFNNEADTPDNFQSRRPNTSFCFLDIRSPGLGDTAMYLCATREGPDVTDTQYFGPGTRLTVL.